A selection of T cell receptor beta chains follows, all from one sample in a study of control samples from healthy donors and cancer patients. The assay was immunoSEQ multiplex PCR, and TCRdb's table has in-frame clones only and misses some. This repertoire shows a few hundred thousand clones, more than 80% found once; its top ten account for around 6.4%. Input material: PBMCs. These receptors all come from a man aged 35 to 55 with head and neck cancer. Both conserved end residues are part of each CDR3. A D gene is named only where the DNA matches it firmly. Size values are once, few and many counts, or a class for expanded clones, and some rows have none.

j_gene,v_gene,d_gene,abundance,CDR3aa,CDR3nt
TRBJ2-2,TRBV7-2,TRBD1,NA,CASSLGVAGGPGELFF,TGTGCCAGCAGCTTAGGTGTGGCAGGGGGTCCCGGGGAGCTGTTTTTT
TRBJ1-6,TRBV6-4,NA,NA,CASSDSTPNSPLHF,TGTGCCAGCAGTGACTCGACTCCTAACTCACCCCTCCACTTT
TRBJ2-6,TRBV14,NA,NA,CASSPFYSGANVLTF,TGTGCCAGCAGCCCGTTCTACTCTGGGGCCAACGTCCTGACTTTC
TRBJ2-7,TRBV20-1,TRBD2,NA,CSASPPGTSGGAYEQYF,TGCAGTGCTAGTCCCCCGGGGACTAGCGGGGGGGCCTACGAGCAGTACTTC
TRBJ1-2,TRBV19,NA,NA,CASSIASTGSNGYTF,TGTGCCAGTAGTATCGCCTCGACAGGTTCGAATGGCTACACCTTC
TRBJ2-3,TRBV24-1,TRBD2,few,CATSDSGRGRTDTQYF,TGTGCCACCAGTGATAGCGGGAGAGGTCGGACAGATACGCAGTATTTT
TRBJ1-2,TRBV27,TRBD1,NA,CASAEGASYGYTF,TGTGCCAGCGCCGAGGGGGCCTCCTATGGCTACACCTTC
TRBJ1-1,TRBV4-2,NA,NA,CASSQDGRESAEAFF,TGTGCCAGCAGCCAAGATGGCCGCGAATCCGCTGAAGCTTTCTTT
TRBJ2-1,TRBV20-1,NA,NA,CSARFRQQFF,TGCAGTGCTAGATTCCGACAACAGTTCTTC
TRBJ1-2,TRBV5-1,NA,NA,CASSLGGNNYGYTF,TGCGCCAGCAGCTTGGGGGGTAACAACTATGGCTACACCTTC
TRBJ1-3,TRBV5-1,NA,NA,CASSPEAGNTIYF,TGCGCCAGCAGCCCGGAAGCTGGAAACACCATATATTTT
TRBJ1-6,TRBV4-3,NA,once,CASSQGGALLGNSPLHF,TGCGCCAGCAGCCAAGGCGGGGCCCTATTAGGTAATTCACCCCTCCACTTT
TRBJ2-7,TRBV27,TRBD1,NA,CASKSGDRVNEQYF,TGTGCCAGCAAATCAGGGGACAGGGTCAACGAGCAGTACTTC
TRBJ2-3,TRBV10-3,TRBD1,NA,CAISMGQGEDTQYF,TGTGCCATCAGCATGGGACAGGGAGAAGATACGCAGTATTTT
TRBJ2-2,TRBV4-2,NA,NA,CASSSDRLNTGELFF,TGTGCCAGCAGCTCCGACAGGCTGAACACCGGGGAGCTGTTTTTT
TRBJ1-5,TRBV28,NA,NA,CASRLGTLSNQPQHF,TGTGCCAGCAGACTGGGGACACTTAGCAATCAGCCCCAGCATTTT
TRBJ2-2,TRBV9,NA,NA,CASSVGDPLKWGDTGELFF,TGTGCCAGCAGCGTAGGGGACCCCCTGAAGTGGGGGGACACCGGGGAGCTGTTTTTT
TRBJ1-5,TRBV19,NA,NA,CASSMGQNQPQHF,TGTGCCAGTAGTATGGGCCAGAATCAGCCCCAGCATTTT
TRBJ2-3,TRBV10-1,TRBD2,NA,CALVAGPWPDTQYF,TGCGCCTTAGTAGCGGGTCCCTGGCCAGATACGCAGTATTTT
TRBJ1-4,TRBV2,TRBD1,NA,CASSSQGARLSGEKLFF,TGTGCCAGCAGCTCCCAGGGGGCGCGGCTCTCCGGGGAAAAACTGTTTTTT